The 8 T cell receptor beta chains below come from one sample, sequenced in a study of cytomegalovirus exposure and HLA in healthy donors (dated by TCRdb to 2016 to 2017). Libraries were constructed by the immunoSEQ multiplex PCR assay. A mixture of 60 forward primers for TCR Vbeta segments and 13 reverse primers for TCR Jbeta segments was used in the multiplex PCR. Entries here come from immuneACCESS through TCRdb and include only in-frame sequences with V and J called. Some clones fail to appear in such tables; in the studies checked, an unresolved V gene covers under half of the shortfall, and the cause of the remainder is unknown. Present in this sample are about 130,000 clones, about 81% of which were seen just once. 0.85% to 1.4% of the sample is held by the ten biggest clonotypes. The specimen sequenced was PBMCs. These receptors were obtained from a woman between 25 and 40 years old in good health and CMV-seronegative.

CDR3 sequence: CASSLGQGIKAFF. Here the CDR3 DNA reads TGTGCCAGCAGCTTAGGACAGGGGATAAAAGCTTTCTTT. The chain has TRBV5-4 and TRBJ1-1, with TRBD1 matching 9 bases. The CDR3 totals 13 residues. Germline V gene data show CDR1 as SGHNT and CDR2 as YYREEE (reference sequence). V shed 2 bases and J 9 bases; nucleotides not matched to a gene: 5.

This clone has a single count. This sequence joins TRBV7-8 and TRBJ1-5, with TRBD1 as a possible D gene (6 bases). The CDR3 contains 18 residues. Trimming pared 5 bases from V and 3 bases from J, leaving 23 bases between. CDR1 is SGHVS and CDR2 is FQNEAQ in the germline V gene. The CDR3 reads CASSVGYREGGLNQPQHF. Here the CDR3 DNA reads TGTGCCAGCAGCGTAGGCTACAGGGAGGGAGGACTCAATCAGCCCCAGCATTTT.

V and J are TRBV7-9 and TRBJ1-1, with TRBD1 matching over 7 bases. Germline V CDR1 and CDR2: SEHNR, FQNEAQ (reference sequence). V lost 6 bases and J lost 0; bases outside the gene matches: 16. The CDR3 runs to 18 residues. CDR3 nucleotide sequence: TGTGCCAGCAGTAAAGGAGACAGGGCCGACCCCTTGAACACTGAAGCTTTCTTT. This translates into CASSKGDRADPLNTEAFF.

Only one count was recorded for this clone. This chain links TRBV10-3 with TRBJ1-1, with a possible D match to TRBD1 (6 bases). Germline CDR1 is ENHRY and CDR2 is SYGVKD. The V end lost 10 bases, the J end lost 3 bases, and 18 bases lay between the germline ends. The CDR3 loop spans 14 amino acids. The chain's CDR3 is CATQWLGGDTEAFF. In DNA, the CDR3 is TGTGCCACCCAATGGCTAGGGGGGGACACTGAAGCTTTCTTT.

This clone was observed a handful of times. J is TRBJ1-1 and V is TRBV2; TRBD1 might be the D (5 bases). Trimming removed 5 bases from V and 1 base from J, with 8 bases in between. From germline, CDR1 is SNHLY and CDR2 FYNNEI. This CDR3 is 13 amino acids long. CDR3 coding DNA: TGTGCCAGCAGTCCAACAGGGAACACTGAAGCTTTCTTT. It translates to CASSPTGNTEAFF.

The rearrangement uses TRBV14 and TRBJ2-1, with 14 bases aligning to TRBD2. This CDR3 comprises 16 residues. The germline V gene encodes CDR1 SGHDN and CDR2 FVKESK. Trimming took 3 bases from V and 8 from J; bases not matched to a gene: 6. The CDR3 nucleotides read TGTGCCAGCAGCCAGGGACTAGCGGGAGTTGTTTATGAGCAGTTCTTC. Amino acid sequence: CASSQGLAGVVYEQFF.

This clone appeared a few times. The chain employs TRBV10-3 and TRBJ1-1; possibly TRBD1 for D (6 bases). CDR1 is ENHRY and CDR2 is SYGVKD in the germline V gene. V was trimmed by 6 bases and J by 2 bases, leaving 10 bases between them. This CDR3 has 13 residues. This CDR3 reads CAIRQGSNTEAFF. CDR3 nucleotide sequence: TGTGCCATCAGACAGGGTTCTAACACTGAAGCTTTCTTT.

The chain carries TRBV6-5 and TRBJ2-7; D ambiguous. The CDR3 consists of 15 residues. From germline, CDR1 is MNHEY and CDR2 SVGAGI. Between the trimmed V and J ends, which lost 0 bases and 2 bases, there was a span of 11 bases. The CDR3 spells CASSYSSGGTYEQYF. The CDR3 nucleotides read TGTGCCAGCAGTTACTCGTCCGGCGGAACCTACGAGCAGTACTTC.